This T cell receptor (beta chain) originates from a study of cytomegalovirus exposure and HLA in healthy donors. About the research overall: An analysis done earlier identified almost 120 million unique TCR beta sequences from approximately 200 million T cells.

A note on this clone: Antigen: not known.

Points from the study as a whole: In an earlier analysis, in some 540 donors, most V segments appeared productive either ~87% or ~30% of the time.

There are 16 residues in the CDR3. V shed 3 bases and J shed 4 bases, with 16 bases lying between them. Germline V gene sequence: CDR1 MDHEN, CDR2 SYDVKM. The PCR used 60 Vbeta and 13 Jbeta primers. This table comes from immunoSEQ multiplex PCR, and its TCRdb copy is limited to in-frame clones, with some not included. The table records tens of thousands of clones, about four fifths of them present only once. Sequenced input: PBMCs. This TCR was recovered from a male donor in good health and CMV-seropositive. V and J are TRBV28 and TRBJ1-5, with D maybe TRBD1 (5 bases). The CDR3 DNA sequence: TGTGCCAGCAGTTTTACGTCACAGGCGAGAAATCAGCCCCAGCATTTT. It translates to CASSFTSQARNQPQHF.